These 9 T cell receptor beta chains were all obtained from the same sample, sequenced in a study of T cell responses to AZD1222 COVID-19 vaccine. Profiled with immunoSEQ multiplex PCR; TCRdb holds only in-frame clones, not every one. The data show around 120,000 clones, around 86% seen once. The source was peripheral blood, collected on day 0 of AZD1222 vaccination. The receptors shown here come from an adult in good health.

This clone was counted only a few times. The chain couples TRBV28 to TRBJ1-1, with a tentative D call TRBD1 (6 bases). Germline V lookup: CDR1 MDHEN, CDR2 SYDVKM. The CDR3 loop spans 13 amino acids. V lost 5 bases and J lost 5, with 12 bases in between. CDR3 DNA: TGTGCCAGCAGTCACAGGGTGCGGACTGAAGCTTTCTTT. Amino acid sequence: CASSHRVRTEAFF.

The V gene is TRBV13, the J gene TRBJ1-6; D perhaps matches TRBD1 (6 bases). Between the trimmed V and J ends, which lost 6 bases and 2 bases, there was a span of 8 bases. Per the germline V gene, CDR1 is PRHDT and CDR2 is FYEKMQ (reference sequence). The CDR3 runs to 14 residues. CDR3 DNA sequence: TGTGCCAGCAGACGGACAGCCTATAATTCACCCCTCCACTTT. It specifies CASRRTAYNSPLHF.

CDR3 sequence (DNA): TGTGCCAGTAGTAGCGGACAGGGCAATCAGCCCCAGCATTTT. It encodes CASSSGQGNQPQHF. The chain recombines TRBV19 with TRBJ1-5, with 7 bases fitting TRBD1. The germline V gene encodes CDR1 LNHDA and CDR2 SQIVND (reference sequence). V dropped 4 bases and J dropped 2; count of bases not matched to a gene: 2. The CDR3 sequence is 14 residues long. The whole variable domain, filled in from reference TRBV19 and TRBJ1-5, reads DGGITQSPKYLFRKEGQNVTLSCEQNLNHDAMYWYRQDPGQGLRLIYYSQIVNDFQKGDIAEGYSVSREKKESFPLTVTSAQKNPTAFYLCASSSGQGNQPQHFGDGTRLSIL.

The genes are TRBV2 and TRBJ1-1; no firm D call. Trimming stripped 4 bases from V and 1 base from J, with 13 bases between. The CDR3 is 15 residues long. Germline CDR1 and CDR2: SNHLY and FYNNEI. CDR3 DNA: TGTGCCAGCAGTGTCGATCACCTCAGGAACACTGAAGCTTTCTTT. Encoded protein: CASSVDHLRNTEAFF.

The CDR3 nucleotides read TGTGCCATCAGTGAGTGGGGACAGCCTAATTCACCCCTCCACTTT. This sequence encodes CAISEWGQPNSPLHF. This sequence joins TRBV10-3 and TRBJ1-6; 7 positions match TRBD1. The CDR3 runs to 15 residues. Germline V gene lookup returns CDR1 ENHRY and CDR2 SYGVKD. V was clipped by 1 base and J by 6 bases; unmatched bases: 3.

The CDR3 sequence is CASSLGQGAGGYTF. CDR3 DNA sequence: TGTGCCAGCAGCTTGGGTCAGGGGGCCGGTGGCTACACCTTC. This chain links TRBV5-5 with TRBJ1-2, with 8 bases lining up with TRBD1. The CDR3 sequence is 14 residues long. V lost 0 bases and J lost 7; bases outside the gene matches: 5. Germline V gene sequence: CDR1 SGHKS, CDR2 YYEKEE (reference sequence).

This clone appeared once. The V and J genes are TRBV19 and TRBJ1-2, with D maybe TRBD1 (5 bases). Germline V gives CDR1 LNHDA, CDR2 SQIVND (reference sequence). CDR3 length: 18 amino acids. Trimming removed 0 bases from V and 5 bases from J, with 22 bases in between. CDR3 coding DNA: TGTGCCAGTAGTATAGATGGACCCTCGGGGCCGACCCAGTATGGCTACACCTTC. Its protein product is CASSIDGPSGPTQYGYTF.

A few counts support this clone. CDR3 coding DNA: TGTGCCAGCAGCTTCAGTAGGACAAACTACGAGCAGTACTTC. Translated, it gives CASSFSRTNYEQYF. The chain uses TRBV5-4 and TRBJ2-7, with a tentative D call TRBD1 (5 bases). Trimming took 2 bases from V and 3 from J, leaving 12 bases between them. The CDR3 length is 14 residues. The germline CDR1 and CDR2 sequences are SGHNT and YYREEE (reference sequence).

The V and J genes are TRBV28 and TRBJ1-5, with a possible D match to TRBD1 (6 bases). V lost 8 bases, J lost 5 bases, and 22 bases lay in between. Germline values: CDR1 MDHEN, CDR2 SYDVKM. The CDR3 loop spans 16 amino acids. The CDR3: CASSPRDRTYDQPQHF. CDR3 coding DNA: TGTGCCAGCTCCCCCCGAGACAGGACCTACGATCAGCCCCAGCATTTT.